This T cell receptor (beta chain) was identified in a study of T cells in Graves' hyperthyroidism and ophthalmopathy. Background on the study: It was at initial diagnosis, before any treatment, that peripheral blood was collected. Study findings and constraints: Before onset, ophthalmopathy was predicted by the model a median roughly 6.8 months earlier.

Uncontrolled infection, other autoimmune disease, pregnancy or lactation led to exclusion. RNA transcripts gave rise to amplified TCR beta CDR3 regions. With the HTBI primer set, the TCR CDR3 went through a first round of RT-PCR. Via MiXCR, TCRdb re-called the multiplex PCR reads, giving one row per CDR3 protein. The table lists about 500,000 distinct CDR3 sequences, about 15% of them singletons. In its sample, this clonotype was seen many times. Its specificity is not known. Sequenced: blood. The receptor was isolated from a woman aged 25 to 39 with Graves' ophthalmopathy.

CDR3 coding DNA: TGTGCCAGCAGCCAGGGGACTAGCGGGAGTAGAGATACGCAGTATTTT. Its translation is CASSQGTSGSRDTQYF. The V call is TRBV7-2, the J call TRBJ2-3; TRBD2 aligns across 14 bases. Losses at the gene ends were 5 bases for V and 5 bases for J; bases not matched to a gene: 6. CDR1 and CDR2 from the germline V gene are SGHTA and FQGNSA. This CDR3 has 16 amino acids. Using reference TRBV7-2 and TRBJ2-3 for the parts outside the CDR3, the full variable domain is GAGVSQSPSNKVTEKGKDVELRCDPISGHTALYWYRQSLGQGLEFLIYFQGNSAPDKSGLPSDRFSAERTGGSVSTLTIQRTQQEDSAVYLCASSQGTSGSRDTQYFGPGTRLTVL.